This T cell receptor (beta chain) was captured in a study of T cells in Graves' hyperthyroidism and ophthalmopathy. Notes on this clonotype: Its matching antigen is unknown.

What was amplified from RNA transcripts were TCR beta CDR3 regions. Carried out on the TCR CDR3, a first-round RT-PCR used the HTBI primer set. MiXCR was run by TCRdb on the multiplex PCR reads, yielding one entry per CDR3 protein. Of fewer than 450,000 distinct CDR3 sequences in the sample, about 15% were seen once. With 1 base removed from V and 10 bases from J, the gap between germline ends came to 12 bases. The germline gives CDR1 SGDLS, CDR2 YYNGEE. This CDR3 region has 13 residues. PBMCs stemmed from over 7.5 ml fresh peripheral blood. Study-level results: Progression to ophthalmopathy was predicted a median of approximately seven months early. Blood also held most thyroid clonotypes expanded beyond 0.001.

Sequencing used blood. This chain connects TRBV9 to TRBJ2-1; the D is unclear. The TCR comes from a woman in her 30s with Graves' hyperthyroidism that later progressed to Graves' ophthalmopathy. CDR3 region: CASSVYQRGEQFF. CDR3 DNA: TGTGCCAGCAGCGTATACCAGAGAGGAGAGCAGTTCTTC.